This T cell receptor (beta chain) was identified in a study of naive and memory T cell subsets. Findings and caveats of the study: The RNA method is potentially sensitive to activation and differentiation changes.

About this clonotype itself: The antigen remains unidentified. The junction departs from the called germline gene at one end, perhaps through a read error.

Ligated cDNA underwent four rounds of PCR with nested alpha and beta constant region primers and SP2. Reverse transcription of blood and skin TCR RNA was primed at alpha and beta constant regions. TCRdb reanalysed the 5' RACE reads using MiXCR and keeps one entry per CDR3 protein. Of roughly 62,000 distinct CDR3 sequences in the sample, under 10% are singletons; the top ten hold 15% to 20%. In germline, CDR1 is DFQATT, CDR2 SNEGSKA (reference sequence). This CDR3 is built from 12 residues. TCR cDNA received a 3' ligated oligonucleotide that carried a UMI. RNA was extracted from 2 to 3 ml of whole blood of healthy adults. Unsorted total RNA, roughly 1 to 1000 ng, was DNase treated before reverse transcription.

The receptor's source is a female donor in good health. J is TRBJ1-1 and V is TRBV20-1, with a weak D call TRBD1 (6 bases). The CDR3 DNA reads TGCAGTGCTAGTGAAGGGGGGACTGAACCTTTCTTT. It is translated as CSASEGGTEPFF.